This T cell receptor beta chain was sequenced during a study of CD8 T cells in ankylosing spondylitis. This clonotype has only a few counts. As yet, its antigen is unknown. Germline loops: CDR1 MNHEY, CDR2 SVGAGI. This CDR3 contains 15 residues. The germline V and J ends were trimmed by 3 bases and 2 bases, with 11 bases remaining between them. Quantitative 5'-RACE with molecular barcodes was used to make the TCR beta libraries. TCRdb re-called the 5' RACE reads with MiXCR, one entry per CDR3 protein. The sample comprises approximately 400,000 distinct CDR3 sequences, 25% to 30% of which are singletons, and about 0.9% rests with the top ten. General study results and limits: Reportedly, significant enrichment of disease-linked clones occurred in matched ankylosing spondylitis synovial fluid. Previously reported in reactive arthritis synovial fluid and blood were some of the motif variants. Disease-linked clones, CD8+, were relatively rare in peripheral blood. One TCR beta motif, made up of roughly eight highly homologous variants, appeared characteristic of ankylosing spondylitis blood.

This receptor was identified in a male donor with ankylosing spondylitis. This chain uses TRBV6-5 with TRBJ2-1; D is unclear. Material: blood, either unsorted or a sorted T cell fraction (not recorded which). The CDR3 spells CASSYDTLPYNEQFF. CDR3 sequence (DNA): TGTGCCAGCAGTTATGACACACTCCCCTACAATGAGCAGTTCTTC.